One and the same sample provided the 21 T cell receptor beta chains below, sequenced in a study of CXCR3-negative and CXCR3-positive naive CD8 T cells. All TRB cDNA libraries came from 5' RACE performed with UMI labels. TCRdb re-called the 5' RACE reads; every CDR3 protein appears as one record, without DNA. This table holds fewer than 60,000 distinct CDR3 sequences. Sequenced sample: memory CD8+ T cells from blood. All receptors come from a human donor in good health. Some clones in this sample may be carry-over from other donors' samples.

The chain couples TRBV23-1 to TRBJ2-5; TCRdb selects TRBD1, and the lack of DNA leaves this call unchecked. TRBV23-1 is reported as an ORF; its role is uncertain. CDR3 length: 15 residues. This CDR3 reads CASRLRGLSQETQYF.

The chain recombines TRBV28 with TRBJ2-7; the TCRdb call, TRBD1, lacks DNA for checking. Germline CDR1 MDHEN, CDR2 SYDVKM. CDR3 size: 16 residues. The CDR3 here is CASSFRRDGGLYEQYF. The full variable domain, rest sourced from reference TRBV28 and TRBJ2-7, is DVKVTQSSRYLVKRTGEKVFLECVQDMDHENMFWYRQDPGLGLRLIYFSYDVKMKEKGDIPEGYSVSREKKERFSLILESASTNQTSMYLCASSFRRDGGLYEQYFGPGTRLTVT.

The chain is built from TRBV7-9 and TRBJ2-7; the D call from TCRdb, TRBD1, cannot be confirmed without DNA. Germline CDR1 and CDR2: SEHNR and FQNEAQ (reference sequence). The length of the CDR3 is 18 residues. The CDR3 sequence: CASSLVDYGDGRSYEQYF.

The chain combines TRBV2 with TRBJ1-6; TCRdb designates TRBD1, a call that cannot be tested without DNA. This CDR3 has 11 amino acids. Germline V lookup: CDR1 SNHLY, CDR2 FYNNEI. This chain's CDR3 is CASSGGSPLHF.

The chain couples TRBV20-1 to TRBJ1-2; with no DNA, the TCRdb D assignment of TRBD1 cannot be verified. The CDR3 loop spans 14 amino acids. Germline CDR1 is DFQATT and CDR2 is SNEGSKA (reference sequence). CDR3 residues: CSATTGEISYGYTF.

This rearrangement joins TRBV7-9 to TRBJ1-4. Germline CDR1 SEHNR, CDR2 FQNEAQ (reference sequence). The CDR3 is made up of 14 amino acids. The CDR3 reads CASSLVGTNEKLFF.

The chain has TRBV12-3 or TRBV12-4 and TRBJ2-7; TCRdb returns TRBD1, unconfirmable since there is no DNA. This CDR3 has 13 residues. CDR3 sequence: CASSLGRGAEQYF.

The chain couples TRBV4-2 to TRBJ2-7; lacking DNA, the TRBD1 call made by TCRdb goes unchecked. CDR3 length equals 15 residues. Germline CDR1 reads LGHNA; CDR2 reads YNFKEQ. The CDR3 sequence: CASNPGQGSSYEQYF.

This chain joins TRBV28 and TRBJ2-7. The CDR3 covers 13 residues. CDR1 and CDR2 (germline): MDHEN, SYDVKM. CDR3 region: CAITTGDSYEQYF.

The chain combines TRBV25-1 with TRBJ2-7. The germline V gene encodes CDR1 MGHDK and CDR2 SYGVNS. This CDR3 spans 11 amino acids. This CDR3 is CASSESYEQYF.

CDR3 protein: CASNPGQPIYNEQFF. This chain uses TRBV9 with TRBJ2-1; TCRdb proposes TRBD1, but this gene call is untestable without DNA. CDR3 length equals 15 residues. In germline, CDR1 is SGDLS, CDR2 YYNGEE.

The chain carries TRBV7-2 and TRBJ2-7; TCRdb reports TRBD1, a call that lacks DNA to check it against. Germline lookup yields CDR1 SGHTA and CDR2 FQGNSA. CDR3 size: 15 residues. This CDR3 is CASSLAPGPAYEQYF.

The chain links TRBV12-3 or TRBV12-4 to TRBJ1-5. The CDR3 loop spans 14 amino acids. This CDR3 reads CASSDRALNQPQHF.

V usage is TRBV29-1 and J usage is TRBJ2-1; no DNA is available, so the TRBD2 call from TCRdb remains unchecked. CDR3 length: 14 amino acids. Germline values: CDR1 SQVTM, CDR2 ANQGSEA. The CDR3 sequence is CSVTLAATTWEQFF.

The chain uses TRBV20-1 and TRBJ1-2; lacking DNA, the TRBD1 call made by TCRdb goes unchecked. Germline V gene lookup returns CDR1 DFQATT and CDR2 SNEGSKA (reference sequence). This CDR3 contains 15 residues. The CDR3 region is CSARDRGQGHYGYTF.

The V gene is TRBV27, the J gene TRBJ2-2; the TRBD2 assignment by TCRdb is unverifiable without DNA. Looked up from germline, CDR1 is MNHEY and CDR2 is SMNVEV (reference sequence). There are 14 residues in the CDR3. The CDR3 is CASSRTTYTGELFF.

The genes are TRBV19 and TRBJ2-3; TCRdb returns TRBD1, unconfirmable since there is no DNA. The CDR3 length is 13 residues. Germline loops: CDR1 LNHDA, CDR2 SQIVND (reference sequence). The chain's CDR3 is CATRPGYTDTQYF.

The chain links TRBV7-8 to TRBJ2-4; TCRdb's assignment of TRBD1 cannot be checked, as there is no DNA. Germline CDR1 is SGHVS and CDR2 is FQNEAQ. The CDR3 covers 15 residues. The chain's CDR3 is CASSLNLFLGGDQYF.

V gene TRBV20-1 combines with J gene TRBJ1-5. The CDR3 sequence is 14 residues long. Germline V gene data show CDR1 as DFQATT and CDR2 as SNEGSKA (reference sequence). This chain's CDR3 is CSARGWGEAQPQHF.

The chain links TRBV27 to TRBJ1-6; absent DNA, TCRdb's TRBD1 call cannot be checked. The CDR3 length is 15 residues. Germline-derived CDR1 and CDR2 are MNHEY and SMNVEV (reference sequence). CDR3 sequence: CASTPGGGGHSPLHF.

V gene TRBV7-2 combines with J gene TRBJ1-2; the D call from TCRdb, TRBD1, cannot be confirmed without DNA. Germline V gene sequence: CDR1 SGHTA, CDR2 FQGNSA. The CDR3 covers 17 residues. The CDR3 loop reads CASSLYGIPNPDYGYTF.